The 6 T cell receptor beta chains in this list originate from one sample, sequenced in a study of blood T cell repertoires in COVID-19. Sequencing was performed with immunoSEQ multiplex PCR; in TCRdb, only in-frame clones are kept and a portion is missing. The sample has some 60,000 clones, about 90% seen once. The sequenced sample consisted of peripheral blood. These receptors came from a man aged 55 to 69 with acute or convalescent COVID-19.

The table lists this clone with a count of one. The V call is TRBV5-1, the J call TRBJ1-1; TRBD1 matches at 7 bases. The CDR3 sequence is 14 residues long. CDR1 is SGHRS, CDR2 YFSETQ, per germline. The junction had 3 bases not matched to a gene; V was cut back by 3 bases and J by 1 base. CDR3 nucleotides: TGCGCCAGCAGCTGGGCAGGGGGGAACACTGAAGCTTTCTTT. This encodes CASSWAGGNTEAFF. Full variable domain (remainder filled in from reference TRBV5-1 and TRBJ1-1): KAGVTQTPRYLIKTRGQQVTLSCSPISGHRSVSWYQQTPGQGLQFLFEYFSETQRNKGNFPGRFSGRQFSNSRSEMNVSTLELGDSALYLCASSWAGGNTEAFFGQGTRLTVV.

This clone was detected once. The chain employs TRBV28 and TRBJ2-3, with 7 bases lining up with TRBD2. V was pared by 3 bases and J by 4 bases, with 7 bases of the junction left unmatched. Germline CDR1 is MDHEN and CDR2 is SYDVKM. The CDR3 sequence is 15 residues long. Here the CDR3 reads CASSFTGGVADTQYF. The CDR3 coding sequence is TGTGCCAGCAGTTTCACTGGGGGGGTCGCAGATACGCAGTATTTT.

The chain combines TRBV5-5 with TRBJ1-4; 7 bases map to TRBD1. In germline, CDR1 is SGHKS, CDR2 YYEKEE (reference sequence). CDR3 length equals 15 residues. Germline trimming cut 3 bases from V and 0 bases from J; bases unmatched to any gene: 2. The CDR3 region is CASSSQGATNEKLFF. The CDR3 DNA reads as TGTGCCAGCAGCTCGCAGGGGGCAACTAATGAAAAACTGTTTTTT. The variable domain in full, with the rest retrieved from reference TRBV5-5 and TRBJ1-4, is DAGVTQSPTHLIKTRGQQVTLRCSPISGHKSVSWYQQVLGQGPQFIFQYYEKEERGRGNFPDRFSARQFPNYSSELNVNALLLGDSALYLCASSSQGATNEKLFFGSGTQLSVL.

DNA for the CDR3: TGTGCCAGCAGCCCCGGGACAGGGAACTATGGCTACACCTTC. Its protein product is CASSPGTGNYGYTF. The chain carries TRBV6-6 and TRBJ1-2, with TRBD1 matching over 9 bases. V was clipped by 6 bases and J by 2 bases; unmatched bases: 4. Looked up from germline, CDR1 is MNHNY and CDR2 is SVGAGI (reference sequence). The length of the CDR3 is 14 residues.

The rearrangement uses TRBV6-6 and TRBJ1-5, with D perhaps matching TRBD1 (5 bases). With 7 bases removed from V and 3 bases from J, the gap between germline ends came to 19 bases. Per germline, CDR1 MNHNY and CDR2 SVGAGI (reference sequence). This CDR3 region has 16 residues. CDR3 in amino acids: CASTRRVGGDNQPQHF. The CDR3 DNA follows: TGTGCCAGCACCCGCCGCGTGGGGGGAGACAATCAGCCCCAGCATTTT.

The gene calls are TRBV5-1 and TRBJ2-3; no clear D. With 7 bases removed from V and 4 bases from J, the gap between germline ends came to 16 bases. Germline-derived CDR1 and CDR2 are SGHRS and YFSETQ. The CDR3 spans 14 residues. In DNA, the CDR3 is TGCGCCAGCCGCGGCGACTCGACTTCAGATACGCAGTATTTT. This encodes CASRGDSTSDTQYF.